This T cell receptor (beta chain) appears in the sequencing data of a study of blood T cell repertoires in COVID-19. Study as a whole: Both acute and convalescent COVID-19 samples were obtained from the United States, Italy and Spain.

This CDR3 spans 14 amino acids. V lost 5 bases and J 8 bases, leaving 18 bases between the germline ends. The germline V gene has CDR1 LNHDA and CDR2 SQIVND (reference sequence). Adults between roughly 18 and 95 years of age took part from about 24 US areas. Self-reported history from a screening survey and questionnaire set each donor's cohort. The table came from immunoSEQ multiplex PCR; TCRdb's copy has only in-frame clones and leaves some out. The table lists some 230,000 clones, over 75% of them singletons. This sequence was found in a woman aged 18 to 35 in a cohort exposed to, infected with or recovered from COVID-19 (not recorded which). The sequencing sample was made of PBMCs or T cells enriched from blood (not recorded which). The rearrangement uses TRBV19 and TRBJ1-2; no clear D gene. The CDR3 is CASSVMAVEGGYTF. CDR3 sequence (DNA): TGTGCCAGTAGTGTGATGGCGGTCGAGGGAGGCTACACCTTC.